This T cell receptor beta chain was observed in a study of shared clonotypes between healthy human individuals. The germline V gene has CDR1 MNHEY and CDR2 SMNVEV (reference sequence). Trimming took off 2 bases at V and 1 base at J, with 8 bases between the two ends. This CDR3 is 14 amino acids long. Points from the study as a whole: Despite large depth, sorted-subset datasets appeared incompletely sequenced. Sequencing depth was predicted to influence how clonotypes are shared among donors.

On this clone: What it binds is not known.

Each sorted subset replicate got 200 ng genomic DNA, tens of thousands of genomes. The method was immunoSEQ multiplex PCR; TCRdb's version includes in-frame clones alone and lacks a portion of them. The sample has about 2 million clones, 95% seen once. The V call is TRBV27, the J call TRBJ1-2; D gene uncertain. The sample taken for sequencing was naive CD4+ T cells sorted from blood. Subset meaning: CD45RA+ positively selected. The source of this sequence is a man in his late teens or twenties in good health. The CDR3 DNA reads TGTGCCAGCAGTTTAGGCGGGAATAACTATGGCTACACCTTC. This sequence encodes CASSLGGNNYGYTF.